This is a list of T cell receptor beta chains from one sample in a study of cytomegalovirus exposure and HLA in healthy donors. Profiled with immunoSEQ multiplex PCR; TCRdb holds only in-frame clones, not every one. The sample has about 150,000 clones; more than 60% are singletons. What was sequenced was PBMCs. The receptors shown here come from a man in his thirties or forties in good health and CMV-seropositive. Each CDR3 is given with its conserved first and last residue.

CDR3: CATRDRANTEAFF
J: TRBJ1-1
V: TRBV19

CDR3: CASSSGRDNYEQYF
J: TRBJ2-7
V: TRBV27

CDR3: CASILADLSSEQYF
J: TRBJ2-7
V: TRBV2

CDR3: CASSGGGVANEKLFF
J: TRBJ1-4
V: TRBV28

CDR3: CASSNDGRANEQFF
J: TRBJ2-1
V: TRBV21-1

CDR3: CASSQTVSFTYEQYF
J: TRBJ2-7
V: TRBV11-2

CDR3: CATSGAILNTQYF
J: TRBJ2-5
V: TRBV15

CDR3: CASSFGPGGGDTEAFF
J: TRBJ1-1
V: TRBV5-1

CDR3: CASSLGQGANYGYTF
J: TRBJ1-2
V: TRBV12-1

CDR3: CASSESTGLAGYEQYF
J: TRBJ2-7
V: TRBV6-1

CDR3: CASSIDSGTSGSNEQFF
J: TRBJ2-1
V: TRBV19

CDR3: CSLDRDSTGQYF
J: TRBJ2-3
V: TRBV29-1

CDR3: CASSSRLAGGSEQFF
J: TRBJ2-1
V: TRBV11-2

CDR3: CASSYQQGGLNQPQHF
J: TRBJ1-5
V: TRBV6-6

CDR3: CASSRHKDEQFF
J: TRBJ2-1
V: TRBV6-5

CDR3: CASSIAPIYNEQFF
J: TRBJ2-1
V: TRBV19

CDR3: CASSEWAENEKLFF
J: TRBJ1-4
V: TRBV2

CDR3: CASSKHPNEKLFF
J: TRBJ1-4
V: TRBV21-1

CDR3: CASSLFGSLGTNSGNTIYF
J: TRBJ1-3
V: TRBV11-2

CDR3: CASSLDRRDGLFF
J: TRBJ1-4
V: TRBV11-2

CDR3: CAIRTTGGEQYF
J: TRBJ2-7
V: TRBV10-3

CDR3: CASSRILHRGNRQETQYF
J: TRBJ2-5
V: TRBV4-1

CDR3: CASSSYPRGGVSYEQYF
J: -
V: TRBV19

CDR3: CASSMAAGPGNTQYF
J: TRBJ2-3
V: TRBV19

CDR3: CASSSPAGGLSYEQYF
J: TRBJ2-7
V: TRBV7-3

CDR3: CASSYSGGDSYGYTF
J: TRBJ1-2
V: TRBV6-5

CDR3: CSVKEYGELFF
J: TRBJ2-2
V: TRBV29-1

CDR3: CASSLLGSNQPQHF
J: TRBJ1-5
V: TRBV7-9

CDR3: CASSPGEEVETQYF
J: TRBJ2-5
V: TRBV4-2

CDR3: CASSLQGGQPQHF
J: TRBJ1-5
V: TRBV7-3

CDR3: CASSQDQGTGTDTQYF
J: TRBJ2-3
V: TRBV4-1

CDR3: CASSLATAEGDRGQGQPQHF
J: TRBJ1-5
V: TRBV7-8

CDR3: CASSRSAGGTAHEQYF
J: TRBJ2-7
V: TRBV19

CDR3: CASSPGVREQYF
J: -
V: TRBV4-2

CDR3: CASSLAVIYGYTF
J: TRBJ1-2
V: TRBV7-2

CDR3: CASSSSMSWFF
J: TRBJ2-1
V: TRBV28

CDR3: CASSSGMRGRVTTDTQYF
J: TRBJ2-3
V: TRBV28

CDR3: CASSLEGRDTEAFF
J: TRBJ1-1
V: TRBV5-1

CDR3: CASSYSRTSTDTQYF
J: TRBJ2-3
V: TRBV6-6

CDR3: CASSLRSSGRADTQYF
J: TRBJ2-3
V: TRBV28

CDR3: CASSFRREGLGNEQFF
J: TRBJ2-1
V: TRBV7-9

CDR3: CAISESFGQGDEKLFF
J: TRBJ1-4
V: TRBV10-3

CDR3: CASVREFTEAFF
J: TRBJ1-1
V: TRBV19

CDR3: CASSAGVEQYF
J: TRBJ2-7
V: TRBV11-3

CDR3: CASSKERWAGGHYGYTF
J: TRBJ1-2
V: TRBV21-1

CDR3: CASSPISGNTGELFF
J: TRBJ2-2
V: TRBV14

CDR3: CASSQLAGGGSSGANVLTF
J: TRBJ2-6
V: TRBV7-6

CDR3: CASSFEGGEAFF
J: TRBJ1-1
V: TRBV27

CDR3: CASSVSGSSYNEQFF
J: TRBJ2-1
V: TRBV9

CDR3: CASSLFVDTQYF
J: TRBJ2-3
V: TRBV5-6

CDR3: CASSLVADTQYF
J: TRBJ2-3
V: TRBV5-4

CDR3: CASSYWGFEANYGYTF
J: TRBJ1-2
V: TRBV6-5

CDR3: CASSLPLGELFF
J: TRBJ2-2
V: TRBV5-4